What follows are 20 T cell receptor beta chains derived from one specimen sequenced in a study of blood T cell repertoires in COVID-19. The repertoire was sequenced with immunoSEQ multiplex PCR; TCRdb's copy has only in-frame clones and lacks some. The sample carries some 180,000 clones, around 80% recorded once. The source material was PBMCs or T cells enriched from blood (not recorded which). The receptors come from a man aged 55-75 years who had been exposed to COVID-19.

This clone was counted between two and nine times. This chain connects TRBV27 to TRBJ2-2; no clear D gene. Germline CDR1 is MNHEY and CDR2 is SMNVEV (reference sequence). This CDR3 has 15 amino acids. V was shortened by 1 base and J by 2 bases, with 8 bases between the two germline ends. The CDR3: CASSLYGANTGELFF. CDR3 in DNA: TGTGCCAGCAGTTTATACGGAGCTAACACCGGGGAGCTGTTTTTT.

The DNA of the CDR3 is TGTGCCAGCAGTACGGGACAGGGGATGGAGGGCTACACCTTC. Translated: CASSTGQGMEGYTF. The chain carries TRBV28 and TRBJ1-2, with TRBD1 matching over 10 bases. This CDR3 is built from 14 residues. After removal of 5 bases from V and 8 bases from J, the junction contained 8 bases not matched to a gene. Germline V gene sequence: CDR1 MDHEN, CDR2 SYDVKM.

This chain connects TRBV3-1 (or the pseudogene TRBV3-2) to TRBJ2-7; D call uncertain. This CDR3 region has 13 residues. The germline gives CDR1 LGHDT, CDR2 YNNKEL (reference sequence). V gave up 7 bases and J gave up 3 bases, with 13 bases separating them. DNA of the CDR3: TGTGCCAGCAACTTCGAGAGGAACTACGAGCAGTACTTC. Its protein is CASNFERNYEQYF.

The chain couples TRBV24-1 to TRBJ2-2, with D perhaps matching TRBD1 (6 bases). From germline, CDR1 is KGHDR and CDR2 SFDVKD. Trimming removed 0 bases at V and 1 base at J, with 14 bases between. CDR3 size: 18 residues. CDR3 in amino acids: CATSDLQSRGQNTGELFF. CDR3 nucleotide sequence: TGTGCCACCAGTGATTTGCAGAGTAGGGGACAGAACACCGGGGAGCTGTTTTTT.

This rearrangement joins TRBV11-2 to TRBJ2-1; maybe TRBD1 (5 bases). The CDR3 is 15 amino acids. Germline V gene data show CDR1 as SGHAT and CDR2 as FQNNGV. V lost 4 bases to trimming and J lost 3 bases, with 13 bases between them. CDR3 in amino acids: CASSSEGASYNEQFF. The CDR3 coding sequence is TGTGCCAGCAGCTCCGAAGGGGCCAGCTACAATGAGCAGTTCTTC.

V gene TRBV6-5 combines with J gene TRBJ1-6; TRBD1 might be the D (6 bases). The CDR3 sequence is 15 residues long. Germline assignment: CDR1 MNHEY and CDR2 SVGAGI. Deletions cut 0 bases from V and 6 bases from J, with 9 bases between. The CDR3 bases are TGTGCCAGCAGTTACTCCGGACAGAGTAATTCACCCCTCCACTTT. This sequence encodes CASSYSGQSNSPLHF.

The V and J genes are TRBV7-8 and TRBJ2-2, with a weak D call TRBD2 (6 bases). Trimming removed 4 bases at V and 3 bases at J, with 21 bases between. Germline CDR1 is SGHVS and CDR2 is FQNEAQ. The CDR3 contains 18 residues. The CDR3 DNA reads as TGTGCCAGCAGCTCAGGCGGGAAAAGGGGCCGAGACACCGGGGAGCTGTTTTTT. Translated: CASSSGGKRGRDTGELFF.

The J gene is TRBJ1-2, the V gene TRBV5-4, with 9 bases aligning to TRBD1. CDR1 is SGHNT, CDR2 YYREEE, per germline (reference sequence). The length of the CDR3 is 14 residues. J was trimmed by 4 bases and V by 3 bases; bases with no gene match: 4. CDR3 in DNA: TGTGCCAGCAGCTGGGGGACAGGGACCTATGGCTACACCTTC. Amino acid sequence: CASSWGTGTYGYTF.

The CDR3 reads CATSRSGLAGVWGETQYF. The CDR3 nucleotides read TGTGCCACCAGCAGATCGGGACTAGCGGGAGTTTGGGGAGAGACCCAGTACTTC. The chain is built from TRBV15 and TRBJ2-5; TRBD2 matches at 14 bases. Per the germline V gene, CDR1 is LNHNV and CDR2 is YYDKDF (reference sequence). The junction had 9 bases not matched to a gene; V was cut back by 2 bases and J by 4 bases. The CDR3 totals 18 residues.

The rearrangement joins TRBV3-1 (or the pseudogene TRBV3-2) to TRBJ1-2; no clear D. The CDR3 covers 14 residues. Between the trimmed V and J ends, which lost 0 bases and 7 bases, there was a span of 12 bases. CDR1 is LGHDT, CDR2 YNNKEL, per germline (reference sequence). The CDR3 reads CASSQDPSGRGYTF. Here the CDR3 DNA reads TGTGCCAGCAGCCAAGATCCAAGCGGGCGTGGCTACACCTTC.

This chain joins TRBV5-1 and TRBJ1-3; 7 nucleotides line up with TRBD1. CDR1 is SGHRS and CDR2 is YFSETQ in the germline V gene. This CDR3 has 16 amino acids. V was pared by 4 bases and J by 0 bases, with 7 bases of the junction left unmatched. The CDR3 bases are TGCGCCAGCAGCAGGGAACAGGGGAGCTCTGGAAACACCATATATTTT. Translation gives CASSREQGSSGNTIYF.

The V call is TRBV11-3, the J call TRBJ2-5; 15 bases fit TRBD2. This CDR3 has 15 amino acids. With 5 bases clipped from V and 5 bases from J, the junction kept 3 bases outside the gene matches. CDR1 and CDR2 from the germline V gene are SGHNT and YENEEA. The CDR3 bases are TGTGCCAGCAGCATTGGACTAGCGGGAGGGGAGACCCAGTACTTC. Encoded protein: CASSIGLAGGETQYF.

Many counts were recorded for this clone. The chain combines TRBV14 with TRBJ1-4; 7 bases agree with TRBD1. The CDR3 runs 15 residues. Germline assignment: CDR1 SGHDN and CDR2 FVKESK. Germline trimming cut 1 base from V and 6 bases from J; bases unmatched to any gene: 5. CDR3 amino acids: CASSQVDRADEKLFF. CDR3 DNA sequence: TGTGCCAGCAGCCAAGTAGACAGGGCTGATGAAAAACTGTTTTTT.

This rearrangement joins TRBV27 to TRBJ1-6, with 9 bases aligning to TRBD1. The CDR3 has 14 amino acids. Trimming cost V 7 bases and J 8 bases; bases outside gene matches: 6. The V gene's germline CDR1 is MNHEY and CDR2 SMNVEV (reference sequence). For the CDR3, the DNA is TGTGCCAGCACACCCACAGGGGGCCATTCACCCCTCCACTTT. Protein sequence: CASTPTGGHSPLHF.

V usage is TRBV11-3 and J usage is TRBJ2-7; TRBD1 aligns across 7 bases. The CDR3 contains 14 residues. The germline CDR1 and CDR2 sequences are SGHNT and YENEEA. Unmatched junction bases numbered 6, after V lost 5 bases and J lost 2 bases. CDR3: CASSARGTAYEQYF. In DNA form, the CDR3 reads TGTGCCAGCAGCGCTAGAGGGACAGCCTACGAGCAGTACTTC.

The V call is TRBV27, the J call TRBJ2-7, with 15 bases matching TRBD2. CDR1 and CDR2 (germline): MNHEY, SMNVEV (reference sequence). V was clipped by 5 bases and J by 4 bases; unmatched bases: 6. The CDR3 spans 16 residues. CDR3 sequence (DNA): TGTGCCAGCAGTGATGGGACTAGCGGGAGGATGTACGAGCAGTACTTC. Its protein product is CASSDGTSGRMYEQYF.

The chain combines TRBV5-1 with TRBJ1-4; D unclear. CDR1 SGHRS and CDR2 YFSETQ come from the germline V gene. Trimming left V 1 base short and J 2 bases short, with 9 bases between. The CDR3 loop spans 15 amino acids. The CDR3 loop reads CASSLSRLTNEKLFF. In nucleotides, the CDR3 is TGCGCCAGCAGCTTGAGTCGGTTGACTAATGAAAAACTGTTTTTT. Combining the CDR3 with reference TRBV5-1 and TRBJ1-4 gives the whole variable domain KAGVTQTPRYLIKTRGQQVTLSCSPISGHRSVSWYQQTPGQGLQFLFEYFSETQRNKGNFPGRFSGRQFSNSRSEMNVSTLELGDSALYLCASSLSRLTNEKLFFGSGTQLSVL.

The gene calls are TRBV28 and TRBJ2-7, with TRBD1 identical over 7 bases. This CDR3 is 14 amino acids long. V trimming: 6 bases; J trimming: 2 bases; junction bases outside the gene matches: 7. Per the germline V gene, CDR1 is MDHEN and CDR2 is SYDVKM. CDR3 DNA: TGTGCCAGCAGCCCTGGGACAGTGCCCTACGAGCAGTACTTC. Protein: CASSPGTVPYEQYF.

The CDR3 loop is CSVVGGTDTQYF. CDR3 sequence (DNA): TGCAGCGTTGTAGGGGGCACAGATACGCAGTATTTT. The gene calls are TRBV29-1 and TRBJ2-3, with a tentative D call TRBD1 (5 bases). The CDR3 has 12 amino acids. Germline values: CDR1 SQVTM, CDR2 ANQGSEA. V was pared by 4 bases and J by 1 base, with 6 bases between.

The CDR3 reads CASSPTVSYEQYF. In DNA, the CDR3 is TGTGCCAGCAGCCCGACAGTATCCTACGAGCAGTACTTC. The chain uses TRBV7-2 and TRBJ2-7; tentative D call: TRBD1 (5 bases). This CDR3 comprises 13 residues. Trimming left V 5 bases short and J 1 base short, with 9 bases between. Germline assignment: CDR1 SGHTA and CDR2 FQGNSA.